These 13 T cell receptor beta chains came from one sample sequenced in a study of control samples from healthy donors and cancer patients. Sequencing used immunoSEQ multiplex PCR; TCRdb keeps in-frame clones, though not all of them. The data hold around 70,000 clones, with around 87% observed a single time. Sequencing was done on a sample of PBMCs. These receptor sequences come from a woman aged 45 to 65 with head and neck cancer.

This clone has a handful of counts. This rearrangement joins TRBV28 to TRBJ2-5; D is undetermined. The germline gives CDR1 MDHEN, CDR2 SYDVKM. The CDR3 consists of 14 residues. V lost 7 bases to trimming and J lost 4 bases, with 16 bases between them. DNA for the CDR3: TGTGCCAGCAAACTTGAGCCGTCGAGAGAGACCCAGTACTTC. It translates to CASKLEPSRETQYF.

This clone was observed a few times. Distinct nucleotide sequences in the sample also encode this CDR3. The rearrangement joins TRBV4-1 to TRBJ2-1; 8 bases map to TRBD1. The CDR3 loop spans 16 amino acids. Germline lookup yields CDR1 MGHRA and CDR2 YSYEKL. The J segment lost 2 bases and the V segment lost 2 bases, leaving 5 bases of the junction unmatched. DNA of the CDR3: TGCGCCAGCAGCCAACCGGACAGGGCACCCTACAATGAGCAGTTCTTC. This translates into CASSQPDRAPYNEQFF.

The chain couples TRBV10-3 to TRBJ1-5; a possible D gene is TRBD1 (6 bases). CDR1 and CDR2 from the germline V gene are ENHRY and SYGVKD. Trimming left V 7 bases short and J 8 bases short, with 21 bases between. The length of the CDR3 is 15 residues. The CDR3: CAITKDEGGDKPQHF. The CDR3 coding sequence is TGTGCCATCACGAAGGACGAGGGGGGGGATAAGCCCCAGCATTTT.

This chain joins TRBV7-2 and TRBJ1-6; 8 nucleotides align to TRBD1. Germline lookup yields CDR1 SGHTA and CDR2 FQGNSA. The length of the CDR3 is 14 residues. V shed 3 bases, J shed 8 bases, and the junction held 3 bases outside the gene matches. The CDR3 loop is CASSLDRAHSPLHF. In DNA, the CDR3 is TGTGCCAGCAGCTTGGACAGGGCCCATTCACCCCTCCACTTT.

The CDR3 loop is CASSVTERDTQYF. In DNA, the CDR3 is TGTGCCAGCAGTGTGACAGAACGGGATACGCAGTATTTT. This chain uses TRBV7-2 with TRBJ2-3; a possible D gene is TRBD1 (5 bases). Germline V lookup: CDR1 SGHTA, CDR2 FQGNSA. The V end lost 6 bases, the J end lost 6 bases, and 13 bases lay between the germline ends. The CDR3 spans 13 residues.

This sequence joins TRBV2 and TRBJ2-7; D is undetermined. Germline V gene sequence: CDR1 SNHLY, CDR2 FYNNEI. CDR3 length: 13 amino acids. The germline V and J ends were trimmed by 2 bases and 6 bases, with 11 bases remaining between them. CDR3 DNA: TGTGCCAGCAGTGAAATCGAGAATCGCGAGCAGTACTTC. It is translated as CASSEIENREQYF.

V is TRBV13 and J is TRBJ2-5, with D maybe TRBD2 (5 bases). The CDR3 has 15 amino acids. The germline V gene encodes CDR1 PRHDT and CDR2 FYEKMQ (reference sequence). Trimming took off 4 bases at V and 6 bases at J, with 18 bases between the two ends. As DNA, the CDR3 is TGTGCCAGCAGCTCCGGGATTTTGGGTATTAAGACCCAGTACTTC. Translating gives CASSSGILGIKTQYF. Filled out from reference TRBV13 and TRBJ2-5, the complete variable domain reads AAGVIQSPRHLIKEKRETATLKCYPIPRHDTVYWYQQGPGQDPQFLISFYEKMQSDKGSIPDRFSAQQFSDYHSELNMSSLELGDSALYFCASSSGILGIKTQYFGPGTRLLVL.

V gene TRBV28 combines with J gene TRBJ1-4; 9 nucleotides agree with TRBD1. The germline gives CDR1 MDHEN, CDR2 SYDVKM. Trimming cost V 3 bases and J 5 bases; bases outside gene matches: 4. The CDR3 extends over 15 amino acids. Written as DNA, the CDR3 is TGTGCCAGCAGTTTCGGGGGACAGGGAAATGAAAAACTGTTTTTT. The encoded protein is CASSFGGQGNEKLFF.

This clone has more than one count but fewer than ten. The chain is built from TRBV5-1 and TRBJ2-5, with a weak D call TRBD1 (6 bases). Trimming removed 1 base at V and 5 bases at J, with 12 bases between. Per the germline V gene, CDR1 is SGHRS and CDR2 is YFSETQ. This CDR3 has 14 amino acids. CDR3 sequence: CASSLSRGEETQYF. The CDR3 bases are TGCGCCAGCAGCTTGTCCAGGGGTGAGGAGACCCAGTACTTC.

The chain combines TRBV5-4 with TRBJ1-6; D gene unclear. V lost 0 bases to trimming and J lost 10 bases, with 11 bases between them. This CDR3 spans 14 amino acids. Germline V gene lookup returns CDR1 SGHNT and CDR2 YYREEE (reference sequence). CDR3 sequence reads: CASSLAPSGSPLHF. CDR3 nucleotide sequence: TGTGCCAGCAGCTTGGCACCGAGCGGGTCACCCCTCCACTTT.

The CDR3 sequence is CASSEARTTNEKLFF. The CDR3 DNA reads TGTGCCAGCAGTGAAGCCCGAACAACTAATGAAAAACTGTTTTTT. The rearrangement joins TRBV2 to TRBJ1-4, with unresolved D. V was shortened by 0 bases and J by 0 bases, with 5 bases between the two germline ends. The germline CDR1 and CDR2 sequences are SNHLY and FYNNEI. The CDR3 totals 15 residues.

V is TRBV4-1 and J is TRBJ2-7; D unclear. The length of the CDR3 is 17 residues. CDR1 is MGHRA and CDR2 is YSYEKL in the germline V gene. V lost 0 bases, J lost 0 bases, and 15 bases lay in between. CDR3 region: CASSQESTGLSSYEQYF. CDR3 DNA: TGCGCCAGCAGCCAAGAGTCGACCGGGCTGAGCTCCTACGAGCAGTACTTC.

V is TRBV7-9 and J is TRBJ2-2; a weak D match, TRBD2 (5 bases). This CDR3 region has 12 residues. The germline V gene encodes CDR1 SEHNR and CDR2 FQNEAQ (reference sequence). Trimming cost V 3 bases and J 7 bases, with 6 bases left between them. CDR3 sequence: CASSLGVGELFF. CDR3 DNA sequence: TGTGCCAGCAGCTTGGGAGTCGGGGAGCTGTTTTTT.